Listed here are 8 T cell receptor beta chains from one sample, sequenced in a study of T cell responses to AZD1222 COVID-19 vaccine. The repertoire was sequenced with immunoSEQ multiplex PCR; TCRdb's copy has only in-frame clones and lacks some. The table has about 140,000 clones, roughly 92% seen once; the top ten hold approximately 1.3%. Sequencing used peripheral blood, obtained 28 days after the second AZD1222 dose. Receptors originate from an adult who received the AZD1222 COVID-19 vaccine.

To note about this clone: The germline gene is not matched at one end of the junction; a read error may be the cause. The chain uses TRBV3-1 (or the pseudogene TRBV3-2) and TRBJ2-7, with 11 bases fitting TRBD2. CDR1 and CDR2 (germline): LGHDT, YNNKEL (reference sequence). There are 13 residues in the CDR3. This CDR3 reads CASSQGLAGGPRF. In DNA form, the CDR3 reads TGTGCCAGCAGCCAAGGGCTAGCGGGGGGCCCTCGGTTC.

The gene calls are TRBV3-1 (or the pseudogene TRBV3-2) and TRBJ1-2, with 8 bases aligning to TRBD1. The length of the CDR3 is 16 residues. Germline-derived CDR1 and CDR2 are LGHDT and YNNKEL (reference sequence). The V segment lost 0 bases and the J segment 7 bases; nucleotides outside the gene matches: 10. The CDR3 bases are TGTGCCAGCAGCCAAGATATAGGGCAGGGGGCGCCTGGCTACACCTTC. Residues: CASSQDIGQGAPGYTF.

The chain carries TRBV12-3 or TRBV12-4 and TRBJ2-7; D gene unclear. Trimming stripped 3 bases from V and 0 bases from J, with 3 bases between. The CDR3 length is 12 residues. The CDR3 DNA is TGTGCCAGCAGTTTCCACTCCTACGAGCAGTACTTC. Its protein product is CASSFHSYEQYF.

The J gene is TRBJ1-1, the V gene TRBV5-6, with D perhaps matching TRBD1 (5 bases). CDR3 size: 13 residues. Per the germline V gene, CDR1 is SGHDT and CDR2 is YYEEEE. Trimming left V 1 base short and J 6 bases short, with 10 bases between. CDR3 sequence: CASSLSGLPEAFF. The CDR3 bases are TGTGCCAGCAGCTTGTCGGGACTCCCTGAAGCTTTCTTT.

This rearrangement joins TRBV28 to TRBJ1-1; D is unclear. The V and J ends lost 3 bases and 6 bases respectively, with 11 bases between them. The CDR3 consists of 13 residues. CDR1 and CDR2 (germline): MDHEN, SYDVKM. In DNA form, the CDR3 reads TGTGCCAGCAGTTTGGAGCTACCGGCTGAAGCTTTCTTT. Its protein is CASSLELPAEAFF.

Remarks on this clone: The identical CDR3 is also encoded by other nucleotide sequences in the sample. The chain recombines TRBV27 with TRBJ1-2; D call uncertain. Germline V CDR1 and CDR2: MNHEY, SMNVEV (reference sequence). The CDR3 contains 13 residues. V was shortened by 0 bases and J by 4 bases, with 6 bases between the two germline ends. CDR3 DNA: TGTGCCAGCAGTTTATCGGGTAGCTATGGCTACACCTTC. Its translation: CASSLSGSYGYTF.

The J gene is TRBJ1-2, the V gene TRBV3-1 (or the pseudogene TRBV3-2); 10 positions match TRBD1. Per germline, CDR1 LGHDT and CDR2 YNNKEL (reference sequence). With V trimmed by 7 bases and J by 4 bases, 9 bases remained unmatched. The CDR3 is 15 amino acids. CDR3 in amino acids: CASNNRDRGGYGYTF. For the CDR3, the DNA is TGTGCCAGCAATAACCGGGACAGGGGAGGCTATGGCTACACCTTC.

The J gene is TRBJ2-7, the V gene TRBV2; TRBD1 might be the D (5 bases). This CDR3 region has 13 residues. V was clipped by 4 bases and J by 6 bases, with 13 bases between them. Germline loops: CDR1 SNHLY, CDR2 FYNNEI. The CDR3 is CASSVQGLGEQYF. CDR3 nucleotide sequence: TGTGCCAGCAGTGTTCAGGGTTTAGGCGAGCAGTACTTC.